This T cell receptor (beta chain) was sequenced during a study of blood T cell repertoires in COVID-19 (dated by TCRdb to 2020 to 2021). About the study as a whole: Samples from collaborators originated in the United States, Italy and Spain and spanned both the acute and convalescent phases of COVID-19. The prospective study material was composed of cDNA or gDNA derived from T cells, B-cell-depleted T cells, or PBMCs. The repertoires were released in a freely available public database intended as a resource for research on the immune response to SARS-CoV-2. Deeply sampled blood TCRbeta repertoires from subjects exposed to, actively infected with, or recovered from COVID-19 were included in the dataset. The sample metadata nearly always contained a de-identified subject ID, COVID-19 status, age in years and sex. Where available, HLA class I and class II types were obtained from metadata supplied by the sample provider rather than from assay-based typing. The samples were drawn from the first 160 participants of the ongoing ImmuneRACE study and from 950 to 1,500 subjects provided by 6 global collaborators.

In Seattle, one collaborating source enrolled patients while the infection was active and tracked those patients longitudinally over the course of disease. Collaborating institutions collected whole blood in K2EDTA tubes following their own protocols. For TCRbeta analysis, collaborator samples were shipped as frozen whole blood, as isolated PBMCs, or as DNA extracted from either sample type. The immunoSEQ Assay, a bias-controlled multiplex PCR, was used to amplify TCRbeta CDR3 regions from genomic DNA. The published analysis was carried out like this. The number of nucleated cells in each sample was estimated from the amplification of reference gene primers within the assay. Sequence reads were collapsed and filtered to measure the absolute abundance of every unique TCRbeta CDR3 rearrangement. For each sample, productive Simpson clonality was calculated as the square root of Simpson's diversity index across productive rearrangements. In TCRdb, the immuneACCESS table is reduced to in-frame sequences with V and J assigned. These tables do not hold every clone; where another copy was compared, an unresolved V gene accounts for under half, and the others remain unexplained. D and trimming were read from the DNA, whereas the V and J calls and clone size are those reported in that table. The sample includes roughly 310,000 clones, with 75% to 90% observed a single time. The top ten hold 2.9% of the sample.

Here is what the overall study found, with its caveats: How much clinical and demographic metadata was included differed by source and by participant, and the metadata was provided uncurated.

This clone came up a few times. Its antigen has not been determined. There are no base qualities to consult, and no much larger clone falls within one base. V is pruned by 3 bases and J by 2 bases, leaving 3 bases of the junction without a gene match. As encoded in the germline V gene (reference sequence), CDR1 is LNHDA while CDR2 is SQIVND. The cysteine opens and the phenylalanine closes a CDR3 of 15 amino acids. The CDR3 DNA has 45 bases and is translated from base 1. The material sequenced was peripheral blood. The chain links TRBV19 with TRBJ2-1; 8 bases in the junction line up with TRBD1. The sequence came from a woman in her thirties with COVID-19, enrolled during active disease. The sequence in DNA is TGTGCCAGTAGTATCGGACAGGGAACCTACAATGAGCAGTTCTTC. This translates into CASSIGQGTYNEQFF.